This entry describes one T cell receptor (beta chain). This record belongs to a study of blood T cell repertoires in COVID-19. On the study more broadly: Spain, Italy and the United States supplied samples that represented acute and convalescent COVID-19.

Produced via immunoSEQ multiplex PCR; TCRdb's table is partial and in-frame only. The sample lists 300,000 to 400,000 clones; about nine tenths were seen once. From germline, CDR1 is MDHEN and CDR2 SYDVKM. J was trimmed by 1 base and V by 6 bases; bases with no gene match: 6. This CDR3 has 16 residues. Sequenced: peripheral blood. The TCR originated in a man in his thirties or forties with COVID-19, enrolled during active disease. The chain uses TRBV28 and TRBJ2-5, with 12 bases matching TRBD2. CDR3 region: CASSLGGLAGQETQYF. The CDR3 nucleotides are TGTGCCAGCAGCCTTGGGGGACTAGCGGGCCAAGAGACCCAGTACTTC.